This T cell receptor (beta chain) was profiled in a study of OX40 agonist ivuxolimab in advanced cancers. Describing the broader study: Ivuxolimab, which targeted the costimulatory receptor OX40 (CD134), was an agonistic, fully human IgG2 monoclonal antibody. Intravenous ivuxolimab was administered to patients every 2 weeks at six dose levels: 0.01, 0.1, 0.3, 1.5, 3 and 10 mg/kg. Of the approximately 50 patients in dose escalation, about 20 had hepatocellular carcinoma, about 15 had melanoma, 9 had renal cell carcinoma and 9 had head and neck cancer. The dose-escalation cohort was around 83% male with a mean age of about 54 years, ranging from roughly 20 to 80. Prior anti-PD-1, anti-PD-L1 or anti-CTLA-4 therapy was permitted, and checkpoint inhibitors had been received by about 44% of dose-escalation patients. Three dose-escalation patients achieved partial responses, one with hepatocellular carcinoma and two with cutaneous melanoma. Peripheral TCRbeta sequencing was intended to test whether TCR sequence diversity was altered and clonal T-cell expansion was caused by ivuxolimab. The paper reports the monotherapy dose-escalation portion (N of about 52 patients) of the phase I ivuxolimab trial. What the work shows at the level of the full study, not this receptor alone: After ivuxolimab, CD8+ T cells had more expanded clones than CD4+ T cells on average. At doses of 0.1 to 3.0 mg/kg, clonal expansion of both CD4+ and CD8+ blood T cells was observed from baseline to week 6. Low levels of normalized T-cell clonal expansion were also seen in some patients who did not respond. The antigen specificity of the clonally expanded peripheral T cells was not determined. In the 0.1-3.0 mg/kg groups, partial responders had among the lowest normalized peripheral clonal expansion, particularly in CD8+ T cells.

About this clone itself: No cognate antigen has been identified for it. The sample holds no much larger clone one base away, and base qualities are not on file.

The trial excluded patients who had a history of autoimmune disease or were on systemic immunosuppression. Peripheral blood for TCR sequencing was collected from all dose cohorts at baseline, on cycle 4 day 1, and on cycle 7 day 1. The samples were drawn from a first-in-human, open-label, multicenter phase I dose-escalation trial of ivuxolimab. The trial enrolled adults with locally advanced or metastatic head and neck squamous cell, hepatocellular, melanoma or renal cell carcinoma. Before TCR sequencing, CD4+ T cells and CD8+ T cells from peripheral blood were sorted into separate populations. CDR3 length: 12 amino acids, cysteine to phenylalanine. Only the CDR3 DNA stays, 36 bases, in frame from base 1. The germline V gene gives CDR1 as SQVTM and CDR2 as ANQGSEA. Trimming at the junction amounts to 7 bases on V and 0 bases on J, and the germline ends lie 9 bases apart. Genomic DNA was extracted from sorted cells for sequencing of the TCRbeta CDR3 region. The immunoSEQ Assay was used to sequence the TCRbeta CDR3 regions. In TCRdb, the immuneACCESS table is reduced to in-frame sequences with V and J assigned. These tables do not hold every clone; where another copy was compared, an unresolved V gene accounts for under half, and the others remain unexplained. For this sample there are tens of thousands of clones; just under 95% appear just once. The ten biggest clones cover about 0.61% of the sample.

This TCR was recovered from an adult with an advanced solid tumor such as melanoma, head and neck, liver or kidney cancer. The source material was CD4+ or CD8+ T cells sorted from blood, sampled in a trial of the OX40 agonist ivuxolimab. The chain links TRBV29-1 with TRBJ1-1, with the D gene not confidently named. For the CDR3, the sequence is CSGEQLNTEAFF. Read as DNA, the sequence is TGCAGCGGGGAACAATTGAACACTGAAGCTTTCTTT.